This is a list of T cell receptor beta chains from one sample in a study of human T cells and chemical hapten exposure. From the RACE reads, TCRdb called clonotypes with MiXCR, one entry per CDR3 protein. The sample records 35,000 to 45,000 distinct CDR3 sequences, 12% being singletons. Sequencing was performed on whole blood, taken in connection with sensitization to the hapten diphenylcyclopropenone (DPC). Receptors originate from a woman aged 40 to 49 with alopecia areata. Some clones in this sample may be carry-over from other donors' samples. The CDR3 runs from the conserved cysteine through the conserved F or W. The D gene is left open where the match is weak. Size tells how often a clone was seen (once, few, many) or the class of an expanded clone, and some rows leave it out.

V	length	D	size	J	CDR3	DNA
TRBV10-3	13	.	many	TRBJ1-4	CAARQATNEKLFF	TGTGCCGCACGACAGGCAACTAATGAAAAACTGTTTTTT
TRBV6-5	15	TRBD1	few	TRBJ2-2	CASSPGTGVNGELFF	TGTGCCAGCAGTCCCGGGACAGGGGTCAACGGGGAGCTGTTTTTT
TRBV29-1	13	TRBD1	.	TRBJ2-7	CSVRPGQGDEQYF	TGCAGCGTACGACCGGGACAGGGGGACGAGCAGTACTTC
TRBV7-9	18	TRBD2	many	TRBJ2-1	CASSLGAYSGRADDEQFF	TGTGCCAGCAGCTTAGGAGCGTACAGCGGGAGGGCTGACGATGAGCAGTTCTTC
TRBV20-1	15	TRBD1	.	TRBJ2-2	CSAGPPGQGAGELFF	TGCAGTGCTGGACCTCCGGGACAGGGGGCCGGGGAGCTGTTTTTT
TRBV2	13	.	many	TRBJ2-1	CASSAPDSHEQFF	TGTGCCAGCAGTGCCCCGGACAGCCATGAGCAGTTCTTC
TRBV29-1	11	.	many	TRBJ2-5	CSVRRQETQYF	TGCAGCGTGCGGCGACAAGAGACCCAGTACTTC
TRBV7-6	13	TRBD2	many	TRBJ2-2	CASSLREGGELFF	TGTGCCAGCAGCTTGCGGGAGGGCGGGGAGCTGTTTTTT
TRBV29-1	14	TRBD1	.	TRBJ2-2	CSAVTGGNTGELFF	TGCAGCGCCGTGACAGGGGGCAACACCGGGGAGCTGTTTTTT
TRBV7-2	15	.	many	TRBJ2-7	CASSLADGRSYEQYF	TGTGCCAGCAGCTTAGCGGACGGCAGATCCTACGAGCAGTACTTC
TRBV5-1	16	TRBD2	few	TRBJ2-7	CASSLVSGRSSYEQYF	TGCGCCAGCAGCTTGGTTTCCGGGAGGAGCTCCTACGAGCAGTACTTC
TRBV29-1	14	TRBD1	many	TRBJ1-1	CSVVGPTGRTEAFF	TGCAGCGTTGTGGGTCCGACAGGGCGAACTGAAGCTTTCTTT
TRBV7-9	15	.	many	TRBJ2-3	CASSSGRSSTDTQYF	TGTGCCAGCAGTTCCGGGAGATCTAGCACAGATACGCAGTATTTT
TRBV27	14	TRBD1	many	TRBJ1-5	CASSRTGGTQPQHF	TGTGCCAGCAGCAGGACAGGGGGGACTCAGCCCCAGCATTTT
TRBV28	12	.	few	TRBJ1-1	CATLLGVTEAFF	TGTGCCACCCTTCTAGGGGTCACTGAAGCTTTCTTT
TRBV19	13	.	few	TRBJ1-1	CASTPGRDTEAFF	TGTGCCAGTACCCCGGGCAGGGACACTGAAGCTTTCTTT
TRBV7-8	15	.	few	TRBJ1-6	CASSLTLFWDSPLHF	TGTGCCAGCAGCTTAACCCTATTTTGGGATTCACCCCTCCACTTT
TRBV19	14	.	many	TRBJ1-6	CASNQIGYNSPLHF	TGTGCCAGCAACCAAATAGGCTATAATTCACCCCTCCACTTT
TRBV20-1	11	.	many	TRBJ2-7	CSASDSYEQYF	TGCAGTGCTAGCGACAGCTACGAGCAGTACTTC
TRBV6-5	13	TRBD1	.	TRBJ2-7	CASRQGSSYEQYF	TGTGCCAGTAGACAGGGAAGCTCCTACGAGCAGTACTTC
TRBV12-3/TRBV12-4	16	TRBD2	few	TRBJ2-1	CASSLADLAGVDEQFF	TGTGCCAGCAGTTTAGCGGATCTAGCGGGGGTGGATGAGCAGTTCTTC
TRBV29-1	13	TRBD1	many	TRBJ1-2	CSTPSTGLDGYTF	TGCAGCACACCATCGACAGGGCTGGACGGCTACACCTTC
TRBV3-1	15	.	few	TRBJ2-1	CASSQLGTAYNEQFF	TGTGCCAGCAGCCAATTGGGCACCGCCTACAATGAGCAGTTCTTC
TRBV28	13	.	few	TRBJ2-1	CASTELTDYEQFF	TGTGCCAGCACCGAATTGACAGATTATGAGCAGTTCTTC
TRBV7-9	15	.	few	TRBJ2-1	CASRKRGDGYNEQFF	TGTGCCAGCAGAAAAAGAGGGGACGGCTACAATGAGCAGTTCTTC
TRBV20-1	12	.	.	TRBJ2-6	CSASRGANVLTF	TGCAGTGCTAGCCGTGGGGCCAACGTCCTGACTTTC
TRBV20-1	14	TRBD2	.	TRBJ2-1	CSASLGGSYNEQFF	TGCAGTGCTAGTCTGGGGGGGTCTTACAATGAGCAGTTCTTC
TRBV5-1	14	.	.	TRBJ2-7	CASSPRGATYEQYF	TGCGCCAGCAGCCCCCGGGGGGCGACCTACGAGCAGTACTTC
TRBV7-2	15	.	many	TRBJ2-3	CASSLYRGSADTQYF	TGTGCCAGCAGCTTGTACCGGGGCTCAGCAGATACGCAGTATTTT
TRBV29-1	11	.	once	TRBJ1-1	CSAGRETEAFF	TGCAGCGCCGGCAGAGAGACTGAAGCTTTCTTT
TRBV28	11	.	many	TRBJ1-1	CASSLSTEAFF	TGTGCCAGCAGTTTATCCACTGAAGCTTTCTTT
TRBV11-2	14	.	.	TRBJ2-1	CASSLSLWADEQFF	TGTGCCAGCAGCTTATCTCTCTGGGCCGATGAGCAGTTCTTC
TRBV7-9	14	.	.	TRBJ2-7	CASSLSGSLGEQYF	TGTGCCAGCAGCTTGTCCGGGTCCCTAGGGGAGCAGTACTTC
TRBV30	17	TRBD1	.	TRBJ1-6	CARSPGTGVFGISPLHF	TGTGCCCGGAGTCCCGGGACAGGGGTTTTTGGAATTTCACCCCTCCACTTT
TRBV20-1	16	TRBD2	many	TRBJ2-4	CSAAGGGGLAKNIQYF	TGCAGTGCAGCGGGAGGAGGAGGGCTAGCCAAAAACATTCAGTACTTC
TRBV27	14	.	many	TRBJ2-7	CASSLSRGSYEQYF	TGTGCCAGCAGTTTATCGCGGGGCAGCTACGAGCAGTACTTC
TRBV27	16	TRBD2	.	TRBJ2-7	CASSPRLAGSSYEQYF	TGTGCCAGCAGTCCACGGCTAGCGGGAAGCTCCTACGAGCAGTACTTC
TRBV2	14	TRBD2	few	TRBJ2-7	CASSWSSGAFEQYF	TGTGCCAGCAGTTGGTCTAGCGGCGCTTTCGAGCAGTACTTC
TRBV28	14	TRBD1	many	TRBJ1-5	CASSLPTGGQPQHF	TGTGCCAGCAGTCTTCCTACAGGGGGGCAGCCCCAGCATTTT
TRBV6-2/TRBV6-3	13	TRBD1	.	TRBJ1-1	CASSLTGRTEAFF	TGTGCCAGCAGTCTGACAGGGCGCACTGAAGCTTTCTTT